The sequence of this TCR beta chain was determined in a study of T cells in Graves' hyperthyroidism and ophthalmopathy. This clonotype has at least ten counts. For Graves' hyperthyroidism to be stable, ophthalmopathy could not progress within 18 months. Regions amplified from RNA transcripts were the TCR beta CDR3 regions. First-round RT-PCR targeting the TCR CDR3 was performed with the HTBI primer set. From the multiplex PCR reads, TCRdb called clonotypes with MiXCR, one entry per CDR3 protein. The table lists hundreds of thousands of distinct CDR3 sequences, more than 30% of them singletons. The origin of this receptor is a man in his late teens or twenties with Graves' hyperthyroidism. Material for sequencing was blood.

CDR3 coding DNA: TGTGCCAACCGGGCAACAGGGAACACTGAAGCTTTCTTT. As protein: CANRATGNTEAFF. V is TRBV10-3 and J is TRBJ1-1; possible D gene TRBD1, 5 bases. Trimming removed 10 bases from V and 1 base from J, with 13 bases in between. The CDR3 is 13 residues long. The germline V gene has CDR1 ENHRY and CDR2 SYGVKD.